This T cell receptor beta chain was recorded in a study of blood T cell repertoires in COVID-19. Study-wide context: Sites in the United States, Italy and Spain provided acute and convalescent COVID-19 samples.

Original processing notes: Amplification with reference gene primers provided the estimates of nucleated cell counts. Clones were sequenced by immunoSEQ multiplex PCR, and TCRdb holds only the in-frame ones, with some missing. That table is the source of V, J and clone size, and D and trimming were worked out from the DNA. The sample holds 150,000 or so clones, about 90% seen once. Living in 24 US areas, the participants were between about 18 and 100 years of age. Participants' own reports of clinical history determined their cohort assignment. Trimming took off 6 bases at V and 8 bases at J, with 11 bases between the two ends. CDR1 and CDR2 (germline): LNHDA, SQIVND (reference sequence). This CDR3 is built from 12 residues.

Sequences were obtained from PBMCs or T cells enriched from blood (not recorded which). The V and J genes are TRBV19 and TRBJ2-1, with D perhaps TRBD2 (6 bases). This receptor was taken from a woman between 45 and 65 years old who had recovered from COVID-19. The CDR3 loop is CASSGSPDEQFF. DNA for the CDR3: TGTGCCAGTAGCGGGAGTCCGGATGAGCAGTTCTTC. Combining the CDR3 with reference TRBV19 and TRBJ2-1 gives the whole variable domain DGGITQSPKYLFRKEGQNVTLSCEQNLNHDAMYWYRQDPGQGLRLIYYSQIVNDFQKGDIAEGYSVSREKKESFPLTVTSAQKNPTAFYLCASSGSPDEQFFGPGTRLTVL.